What follows is one T cell receptor beta chain and its context. Its antigen is as yet unknown. Sequencing was performed with immunoSEQ multiplex PCR; in TCRdb, only in-frame clones are kept and a portion is missing. The data hold about 190,000 clones, with around 84% observed a single time. The data are from a study of cytomegalovirus exposure and HLA in healthy donors. Points from the study as a whole: In vitro work confirmed that a few CMV-associated chains recognize CMV antigens.

Germline V gene lookup returns CDR1 LGHNA and CDR2 YSLEER. The CDR3 has 14 residues. V shed 6 bases and J 6 bases; nucleotides not matched to a gene: 6. This receptor was identified in a man between 18 and 35 years old in good health and CMV-seropositive. J is TRBJ2-7 and V is TRBV4-3, with 12 bases that match TRBD1. The sequencing input was PBMCs. CDR3 protein: CASRPGQGAGEQYF. The CDR3 DNA reads TGCGCCAGCAGGCCGGGACAGGGGGCGGGCGAGCAGTACTTC.